The 27 T cell receptor beta chains reported below all come from one sample, sequenced in a study of glioma-infiltrating T cells. TCR alpha and beta CDR3 regions were amplified from RNA using iRepertoire nested multiplex PCR. TCRdb re-called the multiplex PCR reads with MiXCR, one entry per CDR3 protein. This table has around 390,000 distinct CDR3 sequences, about 40% appearing once. Sequencing was performed on glioma tissue, nonneoplastic brain tissue, or PBMCs (not recorded which). These TCRs come from a human donor with low-grade glioma or glioblastoma, undergoing nonglioma brain surgery, or in good health (not recorded which).

Notes on this clonotype: Given a much more abundant clone one base away, this may be a read error. V and J are TRBV6-1 and TRBJ2-5; TRBD2 matches 8 bases. J gave up 5 bases and V 6 bases, and 5 bases lay outside the gene matches. The CDR3 length is 13 residues. The germline CDR1 and CDR2 sequences are MNHNS and SASEGT. The CDR3 bases are TGTGCCAGCAGAGCGGGAGCTTACGAGACCCAGTACTTC. It encodes CASRAGAYETQYF.

V is TRBV20-1 and J is TRBJ1-1; D is unresolved. Deletions cut 0 bases from V and 5 bases from J, with 13 bases between. CDR1 is DFQATT, CDR2 SNEGSKA, per germline (reference sequence). The CDR3 is 14 residues long. The DNA of the CDR3 is TGCAGTGCTAGAGATCGCCAGCGGAGGACTGAAGCTTTCTTT. The encoded protein is CSARDRQRRTEAFF.

The sample holds a few counts of this clonotype. This chain connects TRBV18 to TRBJ1-2; 9 bases are a match to TRBD1. Germline V CDR1 and CDR2: KGHSH, LQKENI. J lost 3 bases, V lost 3 bases, and 5 bases had no gene match. This CDR3 is 15 amino acids long. CDR3 DNA: TGTGCCAGCTCACCGGGGACAGGGCAGGACTATGGCTACACCTTC. It specifies CASSPGTGQDYGYTF.

This clonotype came up a few times. The rearrangement links TRBV7-2 to TRBJ2-1; D is perhaps TRBD2 (6 bases). The V and J ends lost 5 bases and 5 bases respectively, with 22 bases between them. CDR1 is SGHTA and CDR2 is FQGNSA in the germline V gene. The CDR3 extends over 17 amino acids. CDR3 protein: CASSPPNLLAGNNEQFF. CDR3 in DNA: TGTGCCAGCAGCCCCCCCAATCTGTTGGCGGGAAACAATGAGCAGTTCTTC.

The chain is built from TRBV3-1 and TRBJ2-7; D may be TRBD1 (6 bases). Trimming left V 4 bases short and J 5 bases short, with 12 bases between. This CDR3 contains 13 residues. Germline V gene data show CDR1 as LGHDT and CDR2 as YNNKEL (reference sequence). DNA for the CDR3: TGTGCCAGCAGCCTGGGACACTCAAACGAGCAGTACTTC. As protein: CASSLGHSNEQYF.

Comments on this clonotype: Since a much larger clone is just one base distant, this may be a read error. CDR3 sequence: CASSLSWGSDHIKYF. The CDR3 nucleotides read TGTGCCAGCAGTTTATCCTGGGGAAGCGATCACATTAAGTACTTC. V usage is TRBV27 and J usage is TRBJ2-4; no reliable D call. This CDR3 is 15 amino acids long. Germline-derived CDR1 and CDR2 are MNHEY and SMNVEV (reference sequence).

This clonotype appeared many times. This rearrangement joins TRBV20-1 to TRBJ2-7; no reliable D call. Trimming removed 1 base at V and 1 base at J, with 8 bases between. The CDR3 extends over 13 amino acids. Looked up from germline, CDR1 is DFQATT and CDR2 is SNEGSKA (reference sequence). The CDR3 bases are TGCAGTGCTAGAGCACCAGATTCCTACGAGCAGTACTTC. It specifies CSARAPDSYEQYF.

This clonotype appeared a few times. The chain joins TRBV20-1 to TRBJ2-1, with unresolved D. V gave up 3 bases and J gave up 0 bases, with 9 bases separating them. Germline V gene lookup returns CDR1 DFQATT and CDR2 SNEGSKA (reference sequence). The CDR3 sequence is 14 residues long. The CDR3: CSASGYGSYNEQFF. CDR3 in DNA: TGCAGTGCTAGTGGGTATGGCTCCTACAATGAGCAGTTCTTC.

This clonotype was recorded a few times. The V call is TRBV20-1, the J call TRBJ2-1; D is possibly TRBD1 (5 bases). Germline CDR1 and CDR2: DFQATT and SNEGSKA (reference sequence). The CDR3 runs 14 residues. V was shortened by 4 bases and J by 0 bases, with 10 bases between the two germline ends. The CDR3 DNA reads TGCAGTGCTAAGGGGCGGAGCTCCTACAATGAGCAGTTCTTC. It codes for CSAKGRSSYNEQFF.

Ten or more counts support this clonotype. V gene TRBV6-2 or TRBV6-3 combines with J gene TRBJ2-7; the D is unclear. The germline V and J ends were trimmed by 5 bases and 2 bases, with 7 bases remaining between them. Germline CDR1 reads MNHEY; CDR2 reads SVGEGT. This CDR3 has 12 residues. The DNA for the CDR3 is TGTGCCAGCAGTATTACCACCTACGAGCAGTACTTC. Protein sequence: CASSITTYEQYF.

As regards this clonotype: A single base separates this from a much larger clone, so it may be a read error. The CDR3 sequence is CASRSTAYYGYTF. CDR3 bases: TGTGCCAGCAGATCAACAGCCTACTATGGCTACACCTTC. The chain combines TRBV6-1 with TRBJ1-2; D is unresolved. The CDR3 covers 13 residues. The V gene lost 6 bases and the J gene lost 3 bases, with 11 bases spanning the gap. Germline loops: CDR1 MNHNS, CDR2 SASEGT.

The chain is built from TRBV3-1 and TRBJ1-6; D is unresolved. Germline CDR1 is LGHDT and CDR2 is YNNKEL (reference sequence). There are 15 residues in the CDR3. The V and J ends lost 0 bases and 8 bases respectively, with 11 bases between them. In nucleotides, the CDR3 is TGTGCCAGCAGCCAAGAAGGGATCGGGGATTCACCCCTCCACTTT. This encodes CASSQEGIGDSPLHF. Variable domain in full (rest from reference TRBV3-1 and TRBJ1-6): DTAVSQTPKYLVTQMGNDKSIKCEQNLGHDTMYWYKQDSKKFLKIMFSYNNKELIINETVPNRFSPKSPDKAHLNLHINSLELGDSAVYFCASSQEGIGDSPLHFGNGTRLTVT.

Remarks on this clonotype: This may come from a read error, since a much larger clone is one base off. The rearrangement joins TRBV28 to TRBJ1-1; D gene unclear. Per the germline V gene, CDR1 is MDHEN and CDR2 is SYDVKM. The CDR3 is 12 amino acids. V lost 6 bases and J 3 bases, leaving 8 bases between the germline ends. The CDR3 sequence is CASRIMDTEAFF. The CDR3 DNA reads as TGTGCCAGCAGGATCATGGACACTGAAGCTTTCTTT.

This sequence joins TRBV7-3 and TRBJ2-7, with TRBD1 identical over 8 bases. V shed 4 bases and J 2 bases; nucleotides not matched to a gene: 13. This CDR3 has 17 residues. The germline CDR1 and CDR2 sequences are SGHTA and FQGTGA. CDR3 region: CASSCRPGDRTTYEQYF. CDR3 bases: TGTGCCAGCAGCTGCAGACCCGGGGACAGGACAACCTACGAGCAGTACTTC.

Here the CDR3 DNA reads TGTGCCAGCAGTAGGCCCGGGGAGCTGTTTTTT. This sequence encodes CASSRPGELFF. V is TRBV28 and J is TRBJ2-2; D remains unclear. The CDR3 totals 11 residues. The V and J ends lost 5 bases and 6 bases respectively, with 4 bases between them. CDR1 is MDHEN and CDR2 is SYDVKM in the germline V gene.

J is TRBJ1-5 and V is TRBV7-9; D perhaps matches TRBD1 (5 bases). This CDR3 is built from 16 residues. The V gene lost 3 bases and the J gene lost 2 bases, with 14 bases spanning the gap. Germline V gives CDR1 SEHNR, CDR2 FQNEAQ (reference sequence). CDR3: CASSLLGVEGNQPQHF. The DNA of the CDR3 is TGTGCCAGCAGCTTGCTAGGGGTGGAGGGCAATCAGCCCCAGCATTTT.

V gene TRBV20-1 combines with J gene TRBJ2-4; D is unresolved. Germline lookup yields CDR1 DFQATT and CDR2 SNEGSKA (reference sequence). CDR3 size: 14 residues. V lost 4 bases and J 0 bases, leaving 10 bases between the germline ends. The chain's CDR3 is CSATGLLAKNIQYF. The CDR3 nucleotides are TGCAGTGCTACAGGCCTCTTAGCCAAAAACATTCAGTACTTC.

The chain links TRBV27 to TRBJ2-7, with 9 positions matching TRBD1. The CDR3 length is 14 residues. CDR1 is MNHEY and CDR2 is SMNVEV in the germline V gene (reference sequence). Unmatched junction bases numbered 5, after V lost 3 bases and J lost 5 bases. CDR3 DNA: TGTGCCAGCAGTTTCTCGGGACAGGGTAACGAGCAGTACTTC. Its translation is CASSFSGQGNEQYF.

Notes on this clonotype: Just one base apart from a much larger clone, this may be a read error. J is TRBJ1-2 and V is TRBV20-1; no firm D call. From germline, CDR1 is DFQATT and CDR2 SNEGSKA (reference sequence). The CDR3 is made up of 12 amino acids. CDR3: CSARGSYYDYTF. As DNA, the CDR3 is TGCAGTGCTAGAGGCAGTTACTATGACTACACCTTC.

This clonotype was recorded many times. The chain couples TRBV28 to TRBJ1-2; D not certain. V lost 3 bases and J 2 bases, leaving 10 bases between the germline ends. This CDR3 is built from 14 residues. The germline V gene encodes CDR1 MDHEN and CDR2 SYDVKM. The CDR3 region is CASSLVRLNYGYTF. The CDR3 DNA reads as TGTGCCAGCAGTTTGGTCCGCCTAAACTATGGCTACACCTTC.

In this sample, this clonotype turned up a few times. The V call is TRBV20-1, the J call TRBJ1-1; 7 nucleotides match TRBD1. With V trimmed by 1 base and J by 5 bases, 16 bases remained unmatched. The germline V gene has CDR1 DFQATT and CDR2 SNEGSKA (reference sequence). The CDR3 is 17 residues long. The CDR3 sequence is CSARVQGRGADWTEAFF. The CDR3 nucleotides are TGCAGTGCTAGAGTCCAGGGCAGGGGGGCAGATTGGACTGAAGCTTTCTTT.

V is TRBV20-1 and J is TRBJ1-5; D remains unclear. V dropped 2 bases and J dropped 5 bases, with 10 bases sitting between them. Germline V gene sequence: CDR1 DFQATT, CDR2 SNEGSKA (reference sequence). This CDR3 is built from 13 residues. The chain's CDR3 is CSARSPSYQPQHF. The CDR3 DNA is TGCAGTGCTAGAAGCCCCTCGTATCAGCCCCAGCATTTT.

This clonotype was seen many times. The chain combines TRBV29-1 with TRBJ2-7; D might be TRBD1 (5 bases). The V and J ends lost 4 bases and 4 bases respectively, with 14 bases between them. The CDR3 has 13 residues. The V gene's germline CDR1 is SQVTM and CDR2 ANQGSEA. This CDR3 reads CSVATDPGYEQYF. The DNA for the CDR3 is TGCAGCGTTGCGACAGACCCGGGTTACGAGCAGTACTTC.

The V call is TRBV20-1, the J call TRBJ2-7; D is unresolved. The CDR3 consists of 12 residues. Per the germline V gene, CDR1 is DFQATT and CDR2 is SNEGSKA (reference sequence). Trimming took 6 bases from V and 3 from J, leaving 12 bases between them. CDR3 bases: TGCAGTGCAGCTAACGGCAGCTACGAGCAGTACTTC. It encodes CSAANGSYEQYF.

On this clonotype: A clone one base away is much larger, so this may be a read error. This chain uses TRBV7-2 with TRBJ2-5; 7 bases line up with TRBD2. The CDR3 loop spans 13 amino acids. Germline V CDR1 and CDR2: SGHTA, FQGNSA. The CDR3, as DNA: TGTGCCATCAGCTCCGGACTAGAAGAGACCCAGTACTTC. It translates to CAISSGLEETQYF. Together with reference TRBV7-2 and TRBJ2-5, the CDR3 gives the full variable domain: GAGVSQSPSNKVTEKGKDVELRCDPISGHTALYWYRQSLGQGLEFLIYFQGNSAPDKSGLPSDRFSAERTGGSVSTLTIQRTQQEDSAVYLCAISSGLEETQYFGPGTRLLVL.

In regard to this clonotype: A much larger clone differs by one base, so this may be a read error. No conserved phenylalanine or tryptophan is present at the end of the CDR3, so a read error is the likely explanation. The chain combines TRBV15 with TRBJ1-6, with no clear D. The V gene's germline CDR1 is LNHNV and CDR2 YYDKDF (reference sequence). V lost 0 bases to trimming and J lost 5 bases, with 8 bases between them. The length of the CDR3 is 15 residues. DNA for the CDR3: TGTGCCACCAGCAGAGATGTAACGCATAATTCACCCCTCCACCTT. Amino acids: CATSRDVTHNSPLHL.

The chain is built from TRBV19 and TRBJ2-7; TRBD1 is a possible D gene (6 bases). The CDR3 loop spans 14 amino acids. Trimming pared 3 bases from V and 6 bases from J, leaving 15 bases between. The germline V gene encodes CDR1 LNHDA and CDR2 SQIVND (reference sequence). The chain's CDR3 is CASSIFTGPAEQYF. The CDR3 DNA sequence: TGTGCCAGTAGTATCTTCACAGGGCCAGCCGAGCAGTACTTC.